This T cell receptor beta chain originates from a study of PD-L1 blockade in urothelial cancer. The wider study: T cells were recovered from blood samples at a median of roughly 150,000.

Sample time point: peripheral blood 6 weeks after treatment start. Each patient gave between 1 and 8 samples, pretreatment and on-treatment. TCRdb keeps only in-frame clones here, not all; method: immunoSEQ multiplex PCR. The sample shows about 41,000 clones, 70% to 90% of them seen only once. Study outcomes and limitations: The study found that durable-benefit patients expanded tumor-associated blood clones more at 3 weeks.

Per the germline V gene, CDR1 is SGHAT and CDR2 is FQNNGV. The CDR3 length is 12 residues. Trimming took 4 bases from V and 7 from J, leaving 8 bases between them. A note on this clone: Its antigen is undetermined.

The chain has TRBV11-2 and TRBJ2-1; perhaps TRBD1 as D (5 bases). This clonotype was obtained from a man in his 70s with urothelial cancer. The source material was PBMCs, sampled around atezolizumab (anti-PD-L1) treatment. CDR3 region: CASSSRVNEQFF. The CDR3 bases are TGTGCCAGCAGCTCCAGGGTTAATGAGCAGTTCTTC.